This entry is about one TCR beta chain. This clonotype has at least ten counts. Which antigen it targets is not known. No much larger clone is present one base from it, and per-base qualities are unavailable. The record originates from a study of Graves' ophthalmopathy and Graves' hyperthyroidism (dated 2018 in TCRdb). General notes on the study: Peripheral blood was collected before any treatment was given, at the time of initial diagnosis. The study used TCR beta repertoire signatures to distinguish Graves' ophthalmopathy from Graves' hyperthyroidism and to predict progression to ophthalmopathy. In total, 135 blood samples were TCR-sequenced: 40 to 45 ophthalmopathy, approximately 75 hyperthyroidism and about 17 hyperthyroidism-to-ophthalmopathy patients. To explore V-J signatures that distinguish ophthalmopathy from hyperthyroidism, a discovery set of around 100 patients was enrolled, made up of under 50 with ophthalmopathy and 55 to 65 with stable hyperthyroidism. For independent validation, a separate cohort was made up of approximately 18 hyperthyroidism patients plus 17 patients who later progressed from hyperthyroidism to ophthalmopathy. T-cell repertoires of thyroid tissue and blood were compared in more than 5 hyperthyroidism patients. After sampling, hyperthyroidism patients received methimazole starting at 30 mg daily, and ophthalmopathy patients received high-dose intravenous methylprednisolone.

For repertoire sequencing, the TCR beta CDR3 regions were amplified from RNA transcripts. The first round of RT-PCR was done with HTBI primers and the Qiagen OneStep RT-PCR kit, and was followed by a second round of multiplex PCR, then size selection and purification. Sequencing of the libraries was carried out on an Illumina HiSeq2000 in paired-end mode with 100 bp reads. In the source study's methods: Reads were processed with SOAPnuke, discarding reads with adapters, uncalled bases, mean Phred below 15, or no exact constant-primer or identifier match. COPE v1.2.5 was used to merge the high-quality paired reads. Clonotypes were defined as unique nucleotide sequences and were aligned to IMGT TRB V, D and J references using MiTCR v1.1. Only V-J combinations with frequency above 0.0001 were analysed, covering more than 99% of repertoires. For each V-J combination, a TCR clonal expansion and chaos score was defined as the ratio of F50 clonal expansion to chaos observed in the TCRdist matrix. Welch's t-statistics and random forest were used to narrow the features down to over ten V-J combinations, which were then fed into a naive Bayes classifier. The similarity between thyroid and blood repertoires was quantified using the Morisita-Horn index. Clones were called with MiXCR by TCRdb after fastp trimmed the public reads at Q25, and only in-frame beta chains were retained. Identical CDR3 proteins give one entry, which carries the most common genes and DNA. These V and J calls derive from TCRdb rather than the authors' analysis. This sample comprises 650,000 to 900,000 distinct CDR3 sequences, around 40% of them detected only once. About 40% of the sample is in the top ten clones.

Ophthalmopathy patients were characterized by moderately to severely active disease, a Clinical Activity Score of at least 3, a NOSPECS grade of at least 4, and a disease duration under 3 months. Patients were excluded if they had other autoimmune diseases, uncontrolled infections, pregnancy or lactation. Clinical symptoms, serum thyroxine, TRAb, thyroid ultrasound and orbital computed tomography formed the basis of the diagnosis. PBMCs were isolated from about 9 ml of fresh peripheral blood by Ficoll-Paque density gradient centrifugation. Total RNA was extracted with Trizol reagent and quality-checked on an Agilent 2100 Bioanalyzer. Study-level results and caveats: In cross-validation, the 13-signature model distinguished ophthalmopathy from stable hyperthyroidism with about 90% sensitivity and 81% to 82% specificity, while in the test set the corresponding values were about 80% and 75%. Most expanded thyroid clonotypes with a frequency above 0.001 also appeared in blood, which suggests that blood repertoires may reflect the immune response in the thyroid. Sample size was not statistically predetermined, and group allocation was not concealed from the investigators. In validation, the model predicted ophthalmopathy progression with roughly 68% sensitivity and about 73% specificity; roughly 12 predicted patients were CT-confirmed with GO in a median of approximately 6.5 months.

The material sequenced was peripheral blood. The TCR sequence derives from an adult man with Graves' ophthalmopathy.

This receptor carries the CDR3 CSVWGQRPTYEQYF. DNA sequence: TGCAGCGTTTGGGGACAGCGACCTACCTACGAGCAGTACTTC. The receptor chain draws on TRBV29-1 and TRBJ2-7, with 7 bases in between that match TRBD1. Counted from cysteine to phenylalanine, this CDR3 has 14 amino acids. The only DNA kept is the CDR3, 42 bases in frame from the first base. Compared with germline, V lacks 5 bases and J lacks 2 bases; bases without a gene match: 9. Looking up the germline V gene yields CDR1 SQVTM and CDR2 ANQGSEA.